This T cell receptor beta chain was found in a study of T-cell memory formation after mild COVID-19. For this clonotype: What it binds is unknown.

MiXCR, applied by TCRdb to the 5' RACE reads, yields one record per CDR3 protein. This table holds hundreds of thousands of distinct CDR3 sequences, about 15% found once. The study's findings and limits: CD4+ contracting clones lay mainly in CM and EM, CD8+ ones in EMRA. Clones that contracted from day 15 to 85 were balanced CD4/CD8, while later expanders leaned CD4+.

The CDR3 extends over 13 amino acids. The V end was cut by 5 bases, the J end by 10 bases, with 12 bases between. Germline-derived CDR1 and CDR2 are MNHEY and SMNVEV (reference sequence). The gene calls are TRBV27 and TRBJ1-6; D perhaps matches TRBD1 (5 bases). Input material: PBMCs or a T cell subset sorted from them (not recorded which). This sequence was found in a man younger than 30 who had mild COVID-19 (a few samples of this study predate the infection). Cell type and time point are not known. The CDR3 DNA follows: TGTGCCAGCAGTGCCCGGTGGGGCTCACCCCTCCACTTT. It yields the protein CASSARWGSPLHF.